Here is one TCR beta chain with its context. Its antigen is unknown. The source of the sample is a study of cytomegalovirus exposure and HLA in healthy donors. Study results and caveats: Later analysis placed DRB1 highest and HLA-C lowest in TCR association rates, which differed by HLA locus. At a 0.05 false discovery rate, a later analysis found over 15,000 TCR beta sequences to be associated with HLA alleles.

After removal of 5 bases from V and 4 bases from J, the junction contained 11 bases not matched to a gene. The CDR3 spans 17 residues. The germline V gene encodes CDR1 SGHAT and CDR2 FQNNGV. The PCR had 60 Vbeta and 13 Jbeta primers. Original handling: Among the unique TCR beta chains that a later analysis counted, about 81 million in all, 10 million to 13 million were shared. The data were produced by immunoSEQ multiplex PCR, yet TCRdb's version contains in-frame clones alone and is incomplete. V and J calls and clone size are given by that table; D and trimming were obtained from the DNA. Of around 170,000 clones listed, over 70% are singletons.

The chain combines TRBV11-2 with TRBJ2-1; 10 bases fit TRBD2. This receptor was taken from a middle-aged woman in good health and CMV-seropositive. Sequences were obtained from PBMCs. CDR3 sequence (DNA): TGTGCCAGCAGCCCCCTGGGAAAACTAGCGGGGTACAATGAGCAGTTCTTC. Translating it yields CASSPLGKLAGYNEQFF. The full variable domain, in which reference TRBV11-2 and TRBJ2-1 provide the parts outside the CDR3, is EAGVAQSPRYKIIEKRQSVAFWCNPISGHATLYWYQQILGQGPKLLIQFQNNGVVDDSQLPKDRFSAERLKGVDSTLKIQPAKLEDSAVYLCASSPLGKLAGYNEQFFGPGTRLTVL.